This TCR beta chain was identified in a study of T cell responses to AZD1222 COVID-19 vaccine. Study observations and caveats: With dominance at 160-218 and 743-854, vaccine-associated CD4 TCRs spanned spike. Donors, mostly white British, included more females; clonal diversity was possibly underestimated. Repertoire sampling occurred only after the peak T cell response. Two AZD1222 administrations were followed by greater Spike-specific TCR breadth and depth.

The CDR3 consists of 11 residues. The V and J ends lost 6 bases and 5 bases, in that order; junction bases with no gene match: 3. Germline CDR1 and CDR2: SQVTM and ANQGSEA. Worth noting for this clone: The antigen remains unidentified.

The method was immunoSEQ multiplex PCR; TCRdb's version includes in-frame clones alone and lacks a portion of them. The table lists about 110,000 clones, roughly 84% of them singletons, with roughly a sixth in the top ten. This chain joins TRBV29-1 and TRBJ2-7; 8 bases line up with TRBD2. This specimen was peripheral blood, taken on day 0 of AZD1222 vaccination. The TCR originated in an adult in good health. CDR3 protein: CSVRGGNEQYF. CDR3 nucleotides: TGCAGCGTACGCGGGGGGAACGAGCAGTACTTC.